Included here is one T cell receptor (beta chain) sequence, with context. The antigen it recognizes is unknown. No base qualities exist here, and no much larger clone lies one base off it. CDR1 and CDR2, per the germline V gene, are SGDLS and YYNGEE. From cysteine to phenylalanine, the CDR3 is 17 amino acids long. The only DNA kept is the CDR3, 51 bases in frame from the first base. V and J are truncated by 2 bases and 4 bases respectively, leaving an intervening sequence of 20 bases. TCR cDNA was synthesized by 5'RACE template switching, which introduced a universal primer site and unique molecular identifiers. Priming of cDNA synthesis was performed from both the TCR alpha and TCR beta constant segments. Library amplification used two PCR steps, and the second PCR step added sample barcodes and sequencing adapters. Sequencing of libraries was performed on Illumina HiSeq 2500 (2x100 bp) or NovaSeq (2x150 bp). Turning to the authors' computational methods: Demultiplexing of reads and collapsing into UMI consensus sequences were performed with MIGEC, and V(D)J alignment was carried out with MiXCR. Vaccine-responding clonotypes were identified with edgeR using replicate PBMC samples, with FDR below 0.01 and a log2 fold change above 5 up to day 15 being required. Each bulk clonotype was labeled CD4 or CD8 based on which sequenced repertoire, CD4 or CD8, contained the clonotype at higher abundance. The public reads were run again by TCRdb, first through fastp at Q25 and then through MiXCR, and only productive beta chains were kept. For every CDR3 protein sequence, its rows merge into one entry that carries the most common genes and DNA. TCRdb, not the authors, supplied the V and J calls. The sample profile shows around 310,000 distinct CDR3 sequences; roughly 9.4% of them were found once. The ten top clones hold roughly 18% of the sample.

The sample's treatment or condition label is to be understood as: live attenuated yellow fever vaccine strain. At each blood-draw timepoint, two biological replicates of bulk PBMCs were obtained. A standard Ficoll-Paque protocol was used to isolate PBMCs from peripheral blood. TriZol was used to extract RNA from bulk PBMCs, from CD4 and CD8 fractions, and from dextramer-positive and dextramer-negative fractions. This sample was taken from a study of T cells after yellow fever vaccination (dated 2019 in TCRdb). Background on the whole study: Libraries from fractions with low cell numbers were prepared with the SMART-Seq v4 Ultra Low Input RNA kit. Bulk TCR alpha and beta repertoires were sequenced longitudinally to track T-cell clones before and after primary and booster YFV17D yellow fever vaccination. The cohort comprised two healthy male donors, one aged 18 to 30 and one aged 30 to 40 years. Blood was collected at multiple timepoints before and after primary and secondary immunization, and bulk PBMC replicates and cell subsets were isolated.

Study-wide findings and limitations: After the booster, most clones that had expanded after primary vaccination were detected again (roughly 96% of CD4 and around nine tenths of CD8), suggesting broad maintenance of memory. Because abundant contaminating clonotypes from the bulk population could be contained in FACS-sorted repertoires, computational filtering was required. Compared with the primary T-cell response, the secondary T-cell response was faster but weaker, reaching its peak on day 5 rather than on day 15. Because the study included only two donors, the extent to which the findings can be generalized is limited. A small fraction of clonotypes appeared in both the CD4 and CD8 compartments, likely as a result of convergent recombination.

The specimen was PBMCs, collected on the day of the first yellow fever vaccination. The rearrangement combines TRBV9 with TRBJ2-3, with TRBD2 perhaps the D gene, on 7 matching bases. This TCR was recovered from a man aged 18-30 years who received the YFV17D yellow fever vaccine. Read as DNA, the sequence is TGTGCCAGCAGCGTGGGGGGGGCGCTCCCCGGGGCAGATACGCAGTATTTT. It translates to CASSVGGALPGADTQYF.